This is a list of T cell receptor beta chains from one sample in a study of shared clonotypes between healthy human individuals. Profiling relied on immunoSEQ multiplex PCR, and the TCRdb table lists in-frame clones only, not all of them. The repertoire holds hundreds of thousands of clones, with roughly 84% as singletons. The material sequenced was memory CD8+ T cells sorted from blood. These receptors originate from a man aged 18 to 29 in good health. Each CDR3 is given with its conserved first and last residue. A D gene is named only where the DNA matches it firmly. Size is stated for part of the rows, as once, few or many counts, or as a class when the clone is expanded.

D gene	V gene	J gene	clone size	CDR3 DNA	CDR3 protein
TRBD2	TRBV28	TRBJ2-2	NA	TGTGCCTTACTAGCGGAGAACACCGGGGAGCTGTTTTTT	CALLAENTGELFF
TRBD1	TRBV10-3	TRBJ2-7	NA	TGTGCCATCAGGGTGGACAGGGAGTACGAGCAGTACTTC	CAIRVDREYEQYF
NA	TRBV7-9	TRBJ2-7	once	TGTGCCAGCAGCTTACTTCCCTGGGAGCAGTACTTC	CASSLLPWEQYF
NA	TRBV29-1	TRBJ1-1	NA	TGCAGCGTTGGCTCCGTGGCTGAGGTCTACGTGAACACTGAAGCTTTCTTT	CSVGSVAEVYVNTEAFF
NA	TRBV5-4	TRBJ2-1	NA	TGTGCCAGCAGCTTCGACTCGGCTGCCAATGAGCAGTTCTTC	CASSFDSAANEQFF
TRBD1	TRBV15	TRBJ2-5	NA	TGTGCCACCAGTAAGGACAGGGGGCACGAGACCCAGTACTTC	CATSKDRGHETQYF
TRBD1	TRBV7-9	TRBJ2-4	NA	TGTGCCAGCAGCTCGACTCAGGGGGCGGGAAACATTCAGTACTTC	CASSSTQGAGNIQYF
TRBD1	TRBV27	TRBJ2-5	many	TGTGCCAGCAGTCAGCAGGGGGCGCAGAAAGAGACCCAGTACTTC	CASSQQGAQKETQYF
NA	TRBV27	TRBJ2-5	NA	TGTGCCAGCAGTCCCGGGACCAAAGAGACCCAGTACTTC	CASSPGTKETQYF
NA	TRBV2	TRBJ2-7	NA	TGTGCCAGCCGGGCAGCGCAAGACTACGAGCAGTACTTC	CASRAAQDYEQYF
NA	TRBV5-1	TRBJ1-1	once	TGCGCCAGCAGCTTGGGGGCTGAAGCTTTCTTT	CASSLGAEAFF
TRBD1	TRBV9	TRBJ2-7	NA	TGTGCCAGCAGCGTAGAGGGGACAGGGTCCTACGAGCAGTACTTC	CASSVEGTGSYEQYF
NA	TRBV30	TRBJ1-4	NA	TGTGCCTGGTCGATGGGGTATGCTAATGAAAAACTGTTTTTT	CAWSMGYANEKLFF
TRBD1	TRBV6-1	TRBJ2-7	NA	TGTGCCAGCAGTGCCCCCTCGGGACAGGCCTACGAGCAGTACTTC	CASSAPSGQAYEQYF
NA	TRBV18	TRBJ2-7	NA	TGTGCCAGCTCACCAGACAGGGAGGCCTACGAGCAGTACTTC	CASSPDREAYEQYF
TRBD2	TRBV27	TRBJ2-1	NA	TGTGCCAGCAGTTTGTTACGGGAGGGAAGGGGTGAGCAGTTCTTC	CASSLLREGRGEQFF
NA	TRBV2	TRBJ2-4	NA	TGTGCCAGCAGTGAATTCATAAGGACAGAAAACATTCAGTACTTC	CASSEFIRTENIQYF